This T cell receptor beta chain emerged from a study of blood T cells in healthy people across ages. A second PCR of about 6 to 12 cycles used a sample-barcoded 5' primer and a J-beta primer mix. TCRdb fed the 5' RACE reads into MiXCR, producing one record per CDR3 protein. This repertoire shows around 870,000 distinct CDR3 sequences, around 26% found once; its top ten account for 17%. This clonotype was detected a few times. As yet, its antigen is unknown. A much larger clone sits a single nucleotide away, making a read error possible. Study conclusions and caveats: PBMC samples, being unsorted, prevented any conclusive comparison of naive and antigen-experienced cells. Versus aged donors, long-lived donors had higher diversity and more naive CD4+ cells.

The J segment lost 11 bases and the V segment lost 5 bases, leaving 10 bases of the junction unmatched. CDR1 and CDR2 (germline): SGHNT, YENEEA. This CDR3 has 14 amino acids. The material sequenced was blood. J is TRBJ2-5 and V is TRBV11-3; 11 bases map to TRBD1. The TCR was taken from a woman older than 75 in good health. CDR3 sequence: CASSTGQGANEQYF. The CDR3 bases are TGTGCCAGCAGCACAGGACAGGGGGCTAATGAGCAGTACTTC.